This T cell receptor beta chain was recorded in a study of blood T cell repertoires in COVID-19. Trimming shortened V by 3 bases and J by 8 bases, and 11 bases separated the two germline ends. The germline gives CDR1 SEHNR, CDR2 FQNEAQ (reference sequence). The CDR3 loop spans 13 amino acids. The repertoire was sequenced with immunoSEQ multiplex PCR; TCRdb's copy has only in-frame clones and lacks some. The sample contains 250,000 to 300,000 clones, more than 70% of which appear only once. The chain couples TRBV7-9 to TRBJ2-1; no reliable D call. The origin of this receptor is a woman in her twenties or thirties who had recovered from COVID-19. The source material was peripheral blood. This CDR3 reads CASSFPWADEQFF. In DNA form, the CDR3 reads TGTGCCAGCAGCTTTCCCTGGGCCGATGAGCAGTTCTTC.